A selection of T cell receptor beta chains follows, all from one sample in a study of T-cell memory formation after mild COVID-19. TCRdb fed the 5' RACE reads into MiXCR, producing one record per CDR3 protein. The sample carries around 300,000 distinct CDR3 sequences, roughly an eighth recorded once. The specimen sequenced was PBMCs or a T cell subset sorted from them (not recorded which). The receptors come from a man aged 18-30 years who had mild COVID-19 (a few samples of this study predate the infection). Cell type and time point are not known. CDR3s leave out the opening cysteine and the closing phenylalanine or tryptophan. Size is stated for part of the rows, as once, few or many counts, or as a class when the clone is expanded.

clone_size v_call cdr3_aa
- TRBV4-3 ASSQDPPDLSTDTQY
- TRBV6-7 ASSYPETGRTEAF
few TRBV20-1 SARGDLNSPLH
- TRBV7-9 ASVERSPGGDTQY
few TRBV12-3/TRBV12-4 ASSRSDSSTEAF
- TRBV2 ASSEEFSGANVLT
- TRBV12-3/TRBV12-4 ASSLALGGYT
many TRBV10-2 ASSESPGNSNQPQH
few TRBV27 ASNGRGRISGNTIY
few TRBV27 ASSLFSGGGFSTGELF
many TRBV9 ASSVGGARQGDEQF
few TRBV2 ASSRELTTDTQY
- TRBV6-5 ASRHSTNTEAF
few TRBV7-6 ASSLALGLEETQY
many TRBV4-2 ASSVQQGAGETQY
few TRBV10-3 AISETGLAKNIQY
- TRBV6-2/TRBV6-3 ASSYPGETQY
- TRBV6-5 ASSPDLGGYT
few TRBV12-3/TRBV12-4 ASSLSPAGGPSTGELF
many TRBV7-2 ASSFVIRGPNEDTQY
- TRBV20-1 SASPPAGAGKNIQY
many TRBV4-3 ASSQEWGPGHEQY
few TRBV11-1 ASSVTGADEQY
many TRBV7-9 ASSSGRVWQGTQY
few TRBV25-1 ASSEYGRRQGTEAF
few TRBV4-1 ASSQVISPFNQPQH
- TRBV29-1 SVVSSGGAHEQF
- TRBV23-1 ASSQAGTSGRQPQH
- TRBV12-3/TRBV12-4 ASTTGGGGETQY
few TRBV4-2 ASSQGTVISGNTIY
- TRBV5-1 ASSLVSTGNNEQF
- TRBV30 AWSAATPRGTQY